This is a list of T cell receptor beta chains from one sample in a study of T cell repertoires in cytomegalovirus infection. MiXCR, applied by TCRdb to the reads, yields one record per CDR3 protein. Of about 310,000 distinct CDR3 sequences listed, about 17% are singletons. Material: PBMCs. Source of these receptors: a human donor in good health (CMV status not recorded). Some clones in this sample may be carry-over from other donors' samples. The conserved cysteine and the conserved F or W are not part of the CDR3 here. The D gene is left open where the match is weak.

CDR3 | length | D | J | V
AISEDREPTIAKNIQY | 16 | . | TRBJ2-4 | TRBV10-3
ATSDLRQGSTGTEAF | 15 | TRBD1 | TRBJ1-1 | TRBV24-1
SAQPNSGPNEKLF | 13 | . | TRBJ1-4 | TRBV20-1
ASSVQLNTEAF | 11 | . | TRBJ1-1 | TRBV6-4
ASSQDRGNQPQH | 12 | . | TRBJ1-5 | TRBV4-3
ASSQGIDTQY | 10 | . | TRBJ2-3 | TRBV14
SARSSEGGYIQY | 12 | . | TRBJ2-4 | TRBV20-1
ASSFSHRGNLLTEAF | 15 | TRBD1 | TRBJ1-1 | TRBV27
ASSHRGSSEQF | 11 | TRBD1 | TRBJ2-1 | TRBV27
ASSPRGPNYGYT | 12 | TRBD1 | TRBJ1-2 | TRBV4-2
ASSRGVGANVLT | 12 | TRBD2 | TRBJ2-6 | TRBV6-5
ASSLAWGDVMELF | 13 | . | TRBJ2-2 | TRBV5-6
ASSLGTVEGYT | 11 | . | TRBJ1-2 | TRBV5-1
ASSIVRGEPNQPQH | 14 | . | TRBJ1-5 | TRBV19